This T cell receptor (beta chain) was sequenced during a study of cytomegalovirus exposure and HLA in healthy donors. General study results and limits: Data from an earlier analysis indicated that most TCR beta V segments were productive either about 90% or about 30% of the time.

This clone turned up a few times. Its antigen is currently unknown. Between the trimmed V and J ends, which lost 7 bases and 5 bases, there was a span of 11 bases. The CDR3 is 12 residues long. Germline V gene sequence: CDR1 MDHEN, CDR2 SYDVKM. 60 Vbeta and 13 Jbeta primers were used in PCR. The repertoire was sequenced with immunoSEQ multiplex PCR; TCRdb's copy has only in-frame clones and lacks some. Seen here are 200,000 to 250,000 clones, approximately 80% observed once, and the top ten hold about 0.77%. The chain is built from TRBV28 and TRBJ1-1; D remains ambiguous. The receptor comes from a boy younger than 10 in good health and CMV-seronegative. Material: PBMCs. This CDR3 is CASMWGGTEAFF. CDR3 nucleotides: TGTGCCAGCATGTGGGGAGGAACTGAAGCTTTCTTT.